The rows below give T cell receptor beta chains drawn from one sample of a study of cytomegalovirus exposure and HLA in healthy donors. Libraries were prepared by immunoSEQ multiplex PCR; TCRdb keeps only in-frame clonotypes and omits some of them. The sample includes 200,000 to 300,000 clones, 75% to 85% of them seen just once. Sequenced input: PBMCs. These TCRs come from a woman aged 60-70 years in good health and CMV-seropositive. Each CDR3 is given with its conserved first and last residue. The D gene is left open where the match is weak. For some rows the clone size is stated as once, few or many, or as a class when expanded; others skip it.

>TRBV2|TRBD1|-|TRBJ2-1|15
CASSDTGQTYNEQFF
TGTGCCAGCAGTGATACGGGACAGACTTACAATGAGCAGTTCTTC
>TRBV6-6|TRBD1|-|TRBJ1-2|13
CASSPGQGSGYTF
TGTGCCAGCAGTCCCGGACAGGGTTCGGGCTACACCTTC
>TRBV19|TRBD2|-|TRBJ2-1|15
CASSSPAGGHNEQFF
TGTGCCAGTAGTTCCCCAGCGGGAGGGCACAATGAGCAGTTCTTC
>TRBV6-4|-|few|TRBJ2-2|15
CASSEASGNTGELFF
TGTGCCAGCAGTGAGGCCAGCGGGAACACCGGGGAGCTGTTTTTT
>TRBV11-2|TRBD2|-|TRBJ2-1|15
CASSKTSGRIDEQFF
TGTGCCAGCAGCAAAACTAGCGGGAGGATTGATGAGCAGTTCTTC
>TRBV5-5|-|few|TRBJ1-2|14
CASSYREVDYGYTF
TGTGCCAGCAGTTACAGGGAAGTGGACTATGGCTACACCTTC
>TRBV4-1|-|-|TRBJ2-2|18
CASSQDGTLAQATGELFF
TGCGCCAGCAGCCAAGATGGGACTCTAGCGCAAGCTACCGGGGAGCTGTTTTTT
>TRBV7-2|-|once|TRBJ2-7|13
CASSLVGKREQYF
TGTGCCAGCAGCTTAGTGGGTAAGCGCGAGCAGTACTTC
>TRBV2|TRBD2|once|TRBJ2-3|14
CASRAGGFTDTQYF
TGTGCCAGCCGGGCGGGAGGGTTTACAGATACGCAGTATTTT
>TRBV5-4|-|-|TRBJ2-1|13
CASSRGRENEQFF
TGTGCCAGCAGCCGGGGGCGGGAGAATGAGCAGTTCTTC
>TRBV10-3|-|-|TRBJ2-3|13
CAISESSADTQYF
TGTGCCATCAGTGAGTCCAGCGCAGATACGCAGTATTTT
>TRBV10-1|-|few|TRBJ2-3|15
CASSSGPHLTDTQYF
TGCGCCAGCAGTTCGGGTCCCCACCTCACAGATACGCAGTATTTT
>TRBV21-1|-|-|TRBJ1-1|13
CASSTLRGTEAFF
TGTGCCAGCAGCACCTTACGGGGGACTGAAGCTTTCTTT
>TRBV5-1|TRBD1|-|TRBJ2-5|14
CASSPGQGGETQYF
TGCGCCAGCAGCCCGGGACAGGGCGGGGAGACCCAGTACTTC
>TRBV4-1|-|few|TRBJ1-4|16
CASSRGSPATNEKLFF
TGCGCCAGCAGCCGCGGGAGCCCTGCAACTAATGAAAAACTGTTTTTT
>TRBV6-5|-|-|TRBJ2-7|15
CASSFRLGGGYEQYF
TGTGCCAGCAGTTTCCGACTGGGAGGAGGCTACGAGCAGTACTTC
>TRBV6-6|TRBD1|-|TRBJ1-3|15
CASSYADRDRNTIYF
TGTGCCAGCAGTTACGCCGACAGGGACAGAAACACCATATATTTT
>TRBV28|-|-|TRBJ1-2|11
CASSSTDGYTF
TGTGCCAGCAGTTCGACAGATGGCTACACCTTC
>TRBV13|TRBD2|few|TRBJ2-7|13
CASSTSGSYEQYF
TGTGCCAGCAGCACTAGCGGGAGCTACGAGCAGTACTTC
>TRBV2|TRBD1|-|TRBJ1-2|14
CASSDAGTGYGYTF
TGTGCCAGCAGTGACGCCGGGACAGGCTATGGCTACACCTTC
>TRBV28|-|-|TRBJ1-1|12
CASGDLNTEAFF
TGTGCCAGCGGAGATTTGAACACTGAAGCTTTCTTT
>TRBV13|-|-|TRBJ2-7|13
CASSFGNRYEQYF
TGTGCCAGCAGCTTCGGGAACAGATACGAGCAGTACTTC
>TRBV2|-|-|TRBJ2-7|13
CAGGLQGVGEQYF
TGTGCCGGAGGTCTACAGGGAGTGGGGGAGCAGTACTTC
>TRBV28|-|-|TRBJ2-7|14
CASSFRGRSSEQYF
TGTGCCAGCAGTTTTCGGGGGAGGAGTAGCGAGCAGTACTTC
>TRBV19|TRBD1|-|TRBJ1-5|16
CASNQERGGTGQPQHF
TGTGCCAGTAACCAGGAAAGAGGGGGCACGGGTCAGCCCCAGCATTTT
>TRBV7-9|-|many|TRBJ2-3|12
CASSPESDTQYF
TGTGCCAGCAGCCCGGAGTCGGATACGCAGTATTTT
>TRBV28|-|-|TRBJ2-7|14
CASHTGGQMYEQYF
TGTGCCAGCCACACTGGAGGACAGATGTACGAGCAGTACTTC
>TRBV14|TRBD2|-|TRBJ2-5|15
CASSQELAGEETQYF
TGTGCCAGCAGCCAAGAGTTAGCGGGGGAAGAGACCCAGTACTTC
>TRBV5-6|-|-|TRBJ2-4|11
CASSKGAIQYF
TGTGCCAGCAGCAAAGGGGCCATTCAGTACTTC
>TRBV18|-|-|TRBJ1-1|16
CASSPTADTMNTEAFF
TGTGCCAGCTCGCCGACTGCGGACACCATGAACACTGAAGCTTTCTTT
>TRBV5-1|TRBD1|once|TRBJ1-2|15
CASSLDGDRAAGYTF
TGCGCCAGCAGCTTGGATGGGGACAGGGCAGCTGGCTACACCTTC
>TRBV9|TRBD2|-|TRBJ2-2|15
CASSVRLAGTGELFF
TGTGCCAGCAGCGTCAGACTAGCGGGCACCGGGGAGCTGTTTTTT
>TRBV21-1|-|-|TRBJ2-2|16
CASPSTGGTTGWELFF
TGTGCCAGCCCCTCAACTGGCGGGACTACCGGTTGGGAGCTGTTTTTT
>TRBV6-5|TRBD1|few|TRBJ1-1|15
CASSYTGTGGTEAFF
TGTGCCAGCAGTTACACCGGGACAGGGGGCACTGAAGCTTTCTTT
>TRBV6-1|TRBD1|-|TRBJ1-2|14
CASSVGQRNYGYTF
TGTGCCAGCAGTGTGGGACAGAGGAACTATGGCTACACCTTC
>TRBV7-2|-|-|TRBJ2-7|15
CASSPRAGYSYEQYF
TGTGCCAGCAGCCCCCGAGCGGGTTACTCCTACGAGCAGTACTTC
>TRBV2|-|-|TRBJ1-5|12
CASSGGFQPQHF
TGTGCCAGCAGTGGAGGATTTCAGCCCCAGCATTTT
>TRBV19|TRBD1|-|TRBJ1-5|17
CASSIWQGAGSNQPQHF
TGTGCCAGTAGTATTTGGCAGGGGGCTGGTAGCAATCAGCCCCAGCATTTT
>TRBV29-1|-|-|TRBJ2-2|13
CSARTIPTGELFF
TGCAGCGCCCGGACTATTCCCACCGGGGAGCTGTTTTTT
>TRBV11-2|-|-|TRBJ2-1|12
CASSLAVHEQFF
TGTGCCAGCAGCTTGGCGGTCCATGAGCAGTTCTTC
>TRBV2|TRBD1|few|TRBJ1-5|15
CASSRDSYSNQPQHF
TGTGCCAGCAGTCGGGACAGCTATAGCAATCAGCCCCAGCATTTT
>TRBV19|-|few|TRBJ2-5|13
CASSPDRRETQYF
TGTGCCAGTAGTCCAGACAGACGGGAGACCCAGTACTTC
>TRBV5-1|TRBD2|-|TRBJ2-1|15
CASSLTAGVLDEQFF
TGCGCCAGCAGCTTGACAGCGGGAGTTTTAGATGAGCAGTTCTTC
>TRBV10-3|-|-|TRBJ2-1|14
CAISANSPDNEQFF
TGTGCCATCAGTGCAAACTCCCCGGACAATGAGCAGTTCTTC
>TRBV28|TRBD1|-|TRBJ1-2|15
CASSTPGTASDGYTF
TGTGCCAGCAGCACCCCCGGGACAGCCTCGGATGGCTACACCTTC
>TRBV7-9|TRBD2|-|TRBJ2-5|17
CASSPLTSGSPRETQYF
TGTGCCAGCAGCCCATTGACTAGCGGGAGTCCCCGAGAGACCCAGTACTTC
>TRBV5-1|TRBD1|-|TRBJ1-2|15
CASSLGQGNNYGYTF
TGCGCCAGCAGCTTGGGACAGGGGAATAACTATGGCTACACCTTC
>TRBV5-1|TRBD2|-|TRBJ2-3|14
CASSSGLAPPRWYF
TGCGCCAGCAGCAGCGGACTAGCGCCTCCCCGGTGGTATTTT
>TRBV6-1|-|-|TRBJ1-2|13
CASTQGFYYGYTF
TGTGCCAGCACCCAGGGTTTCTACTATGGCTACACCTTC